This T cell receptor beta chain was documented in a study of blood T cell repertoires in COVID-19. Per the study methods: Researchers report that nucleated cell counts were estimated from reference gene primer amplification. The protocol was immunoSEQ multiplex PCR, while the TCRdb copy is restricted to in-frame clones and leaves out a portion. The D gene and trimming were derived from the DNA, and the V and J assignments and clone size from that table. The sample has about 74,000 clones; around 85% are singletons. Trimming stripped 1 base from V and 7 bases from J, with 15 bases between. The CDR3 is made up of 16 amino acids. The germline CDR1 and CDR2 sequences are SGHRS and YFSETQ.

This receptor was identified in a man aged 45 to 65 with acute or convalescent COVID-19. This chain links TRBV5-1 with TRBJ1-6; D possibly corresponds to TRBD1 (6 bases). Source material: peripheral blood. In DNA form, the CDR3 reads TGCGCCAGCAGCTTGTGGGGTAGGGGGACGAATTCACCCCTCCACTTT. Translating it yields CASSLWGRGTNSPLHF.